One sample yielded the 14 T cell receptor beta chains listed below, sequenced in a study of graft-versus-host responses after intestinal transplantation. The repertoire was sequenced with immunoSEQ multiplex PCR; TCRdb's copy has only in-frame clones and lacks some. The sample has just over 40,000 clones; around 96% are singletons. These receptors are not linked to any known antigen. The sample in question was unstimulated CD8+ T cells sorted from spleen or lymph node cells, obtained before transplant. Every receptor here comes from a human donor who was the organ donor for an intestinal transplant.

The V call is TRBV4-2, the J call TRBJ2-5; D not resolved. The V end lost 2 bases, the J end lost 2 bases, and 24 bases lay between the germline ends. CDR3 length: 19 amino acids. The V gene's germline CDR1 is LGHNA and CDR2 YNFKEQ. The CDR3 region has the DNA TGTGCCAGCAGCCAATTCACTTTTGGGCCGCACCATACACAAGAGACCCAGTACTTC. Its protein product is CASSQFTFGPHHTQETQYF.

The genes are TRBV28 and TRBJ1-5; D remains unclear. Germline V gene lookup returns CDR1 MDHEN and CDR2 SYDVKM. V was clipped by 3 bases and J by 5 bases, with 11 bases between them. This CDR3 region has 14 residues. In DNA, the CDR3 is TGTGCCAGCAGTTTGTCTATTACCCATCAGCCCCAGCATTTT. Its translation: CASSLSITHQPQHF.

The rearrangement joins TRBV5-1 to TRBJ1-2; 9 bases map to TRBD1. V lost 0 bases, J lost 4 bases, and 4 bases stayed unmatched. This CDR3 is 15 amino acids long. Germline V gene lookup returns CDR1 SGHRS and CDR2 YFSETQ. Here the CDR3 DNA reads TGCGCCAGCAGCTTGGGGACAGGGGAAGCCTATGGCTACACCTTC. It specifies CASSLGTGEAYGYTF. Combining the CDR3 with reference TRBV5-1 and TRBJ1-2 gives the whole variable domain KAGVTQTPRYLIKTRGQQVTLSCSPISGHRSVSWYQQTPGQGLQFLFEYFSETQRNKGNFPGRFSGRQFSNSRSEMNVSTLELGDSALYLCASSLGTGEAYGYTFGSGTRLTVV.

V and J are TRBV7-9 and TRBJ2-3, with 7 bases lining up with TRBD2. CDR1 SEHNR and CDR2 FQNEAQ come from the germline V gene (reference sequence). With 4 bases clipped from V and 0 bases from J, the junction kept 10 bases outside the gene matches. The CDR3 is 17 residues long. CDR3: CASSSGEERGSTDTQYF. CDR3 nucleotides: TGTGCCAGCAGCTCTGGGGAAGAGCGGGGAAGCACAGATACGCAGTATTTT.

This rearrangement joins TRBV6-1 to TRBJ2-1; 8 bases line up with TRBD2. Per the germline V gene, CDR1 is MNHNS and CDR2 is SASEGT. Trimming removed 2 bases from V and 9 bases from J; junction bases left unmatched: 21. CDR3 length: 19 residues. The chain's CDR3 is CASSEWVSFRGLESGEQFF. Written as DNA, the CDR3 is TGTGCCAGCAGTGAATGGGTGTCATTCAGGGGACTAGAGTCGGGTGAGCAGTTCTTC.

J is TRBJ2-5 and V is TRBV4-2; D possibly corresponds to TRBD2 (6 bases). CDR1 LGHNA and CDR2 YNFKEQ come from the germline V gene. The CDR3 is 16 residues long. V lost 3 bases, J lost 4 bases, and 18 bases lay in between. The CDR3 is CASSHKLAAWVETQYF. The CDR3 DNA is TGTGCCAGCAGCCATAAATTAGCGGCGTGGGTAGAGACCCAGTACTTC.

In DNA, the CDR3 is TGTGCCAGCAGTTATTCGGGCCAAGAGACCCAGTACTTC. This gives the protein CASSYSGQETQYF. The chain has TRBV6-5 and TRBJ2-5; the D is unclear. The V end was cut by 3 bases, the J end by 1 base, with 6 bases between. Germline CDR1 and CDR2: MNHEY and SVGAGI. The CDR3 runs 13 residues.

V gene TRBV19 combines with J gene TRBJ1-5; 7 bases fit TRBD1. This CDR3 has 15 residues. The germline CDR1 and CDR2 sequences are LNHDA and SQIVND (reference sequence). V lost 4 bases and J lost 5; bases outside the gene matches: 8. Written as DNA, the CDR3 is TGTGCCAGTAGTAGATCTTGGGACAGCTATCAGCCCCAGCATTTT. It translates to CASSRSWDSYQPQHF.

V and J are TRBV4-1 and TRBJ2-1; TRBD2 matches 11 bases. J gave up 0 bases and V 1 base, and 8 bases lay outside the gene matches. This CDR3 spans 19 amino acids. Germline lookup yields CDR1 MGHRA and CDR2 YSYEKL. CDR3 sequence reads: CASSQAPSGGKSSYNEQFF. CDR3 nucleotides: TGCGCCAGCAGCCAAGCCCCTAGCGGGGGGAAGAGCTCCTACAATGAGCAGTTCTTC.

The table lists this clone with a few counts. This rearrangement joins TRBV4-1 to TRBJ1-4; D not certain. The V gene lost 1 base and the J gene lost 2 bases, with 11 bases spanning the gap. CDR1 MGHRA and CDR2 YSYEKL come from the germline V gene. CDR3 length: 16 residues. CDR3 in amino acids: CASSQGVLSTNEKLFF. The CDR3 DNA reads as TGCGCCAGCAGCCAAGGGGTGTTATCTACTAATGAAAAACTGTTTTTT.

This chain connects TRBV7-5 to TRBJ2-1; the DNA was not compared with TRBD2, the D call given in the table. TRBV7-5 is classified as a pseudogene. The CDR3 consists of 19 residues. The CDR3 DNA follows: TGTGCCAGAAGCACCCCTGGGGATAGACTAGCGGGTACGTACAATGAGCAGTTCTTC. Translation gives CARSTPGDRLAGTYNEQFF.

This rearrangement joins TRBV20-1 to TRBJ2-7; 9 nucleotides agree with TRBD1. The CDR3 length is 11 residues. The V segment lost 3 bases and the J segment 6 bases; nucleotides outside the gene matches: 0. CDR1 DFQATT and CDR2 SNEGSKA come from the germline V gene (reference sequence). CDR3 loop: CSARTGGEQYF. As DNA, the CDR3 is TGCAGTGCTAGGACAGGGGGCGAGCAGTACTTC.

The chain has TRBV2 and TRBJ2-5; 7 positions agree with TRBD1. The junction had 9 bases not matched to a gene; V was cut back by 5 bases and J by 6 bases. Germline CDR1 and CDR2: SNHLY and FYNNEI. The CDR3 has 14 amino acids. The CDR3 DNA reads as TGTGCCAGCAGTAATACAGGGGATGTAAAGACCCAGTACTTC. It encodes CASSNTGDVKTQYF.

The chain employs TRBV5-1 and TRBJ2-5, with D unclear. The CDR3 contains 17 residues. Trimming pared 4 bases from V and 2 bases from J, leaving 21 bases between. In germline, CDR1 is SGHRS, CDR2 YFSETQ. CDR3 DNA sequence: TGCGCCAGCAGCGCTATATTTAACGACATTTCTCAAGAGACCCAGTACTTC. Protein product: CASSAIFNDISQETQYF.